The 10 T cell receptor beta chains in this list originate from one sample, sequenced in a study of T cell changes during pregnancy in multiple sclerosis. The assay was immunoSEQ multiplex PCR, and TCRdb's table has in-frame clones only and misses some. The table shows about 32,000 clones, with nearly 90% occurring only once. The material sequenced was CD8+ T cells from peripheral blood mononuclear cells, taken in the third trimester of pregnancy. Receptor source: a female donor with multiple sclerosis, enrolled in a pregnancy study.

This chain connects TRBV6-5 to TRBJ2-1; the D gene is possibly TRBD1 (6 bases). The CDR3 sequence is 12 residues long. V was cut by 6 bases and J by 4 bases, with 7 bases left in between. CDR1 is MNHEY and CDR2 is SVGAGI in the germline V gene. CDR3 nucleotide sequence: TGTGCCAGCAGCAGGGGATACAATGAGCAGTTCTTC. Its translation is CASSRGYNEQFF.

This chain joins TRBV7-8 and TRBJ1-5, with unresolved D. The length of the CDR3 is 13 residues. Trimming shortened V by 5 bases and J by 4 bases, and 9 bases separated the two germline ends. CDR1 and CDR2 (germline): SGHVS, FQNEAQ. The CDR3, as DNA: TGTGCCAGCAGCCACACGACTAATCAGCCCCAGCATTTT. Translated, it gives CASSHTTNQPQHF.

The V gene is TRBV10-3, the J gene TRBJ2-1, with TRBD1 matching over 11 bases. CDR1 ENHRY and CDR2 SYGVKD come from the germline V gene. J gave up 9 bases and V 11 bases, and 9 bases lay outside the gene matches. The CDR3 loop spans 13 amino acids. CDR3 nucleotides: TGTGCCGCGAGGGACAGGGGGTCGGTTGAGCAGTTCTTC. It specifies CAARDRGSVEQFF.

This chain links TRBV27 with TRBJ1-5; 7 bases are shared with TRBD1. Germline CDR1 reads MNHEY; CDR2 reads SMNVEV (reference sequence). There are 14 residues in the CDR3. V lost 2 bases to trimming and J lost 7 bases; unmatched junction nucleotides: 5. The CDR3 region is CASSLKGAWQPQHF. In nucleotides, the CDR3 is TGTGCCAGCAGTTTAAAGGGGGCTTGGCAGCCCCAGCATTTT.

This clone occurred once. This chain uses TRBV15 with TRBJ2-2; 7 bases fit TRBD2. Per germline, CDR1 LNHNV and CDR2 YYDKDF (reference sequence). The CDR3 sequence is 12 residues long. J was trimmed by 4 bases and V by 11 bases; bases with no gene match: 4. This CDR3 reads CAASGGTGELFF. DNA for the CDR3: TGTGCCGCCTCGGGGGGCACCGGGGAGCTGTTTTTT.

The V and J genes are TRBV13 and TRBJ2-7; D is possibly TRBD2 (5 bases). The V and J ends lost 7 bases and 4 bases respectively, with 11 bases between them. The CDR3 contains 12 residues. The V gene's germline CDR1 is PRHDT and CDR2 FYEKMQ (reference sequence). The CDR3 reads CASKGSGYEQYF. The CDR3 coding sequence is TGTGCCAGCAAAGGGAGCGGTTACGAGCAGTACTTC.

As regards this clone: Other nucleotide sequences from this sample produce the same CDR3. The chain employs TRBV7-9 and TRBJ2-5; 7 nucleotides agree with TRBD1. From germline, CDR1 is SEHNR and CDR2 FQNEAQ (reference sequence). The CDR3 has 16 amino acids. With V trimmed by 2 bases and J by 1 base, 7 bases remained unmatched. DNA of the CDR3: TGTGCCAGCAGCTTATACCCGACAGGGCCCCAAGAGACCCAGTACTTC. This sequence encodes CASSLYPTGPQETQYF.

This clone was seen only a few times. The CDR3 loop reads CATSRDRETGKWYGYTF. CDR3 nucleotides: TGTGCCACCAGCAGAGATAGGGAGACAGGGAAATGGTATGGCTACACCTTC. The V gene is TRBV15, the J gene TRBJ1-2; 7 bases fit TRBD1. The germline V gene encodes CDR1 LNHNV and CDR2 YYDKDF (reference sequence). V lost 0 bases and J lost 5; bases outside the gene matches: 12. This CDR3 has 17 residues.

The rearrangement links TRBV7-9 to TRBJ2-5, with TRBD1 identical over 10 bases. V was pared by 5 bases and J by 4 bases, with 10 bases of the junction left unmatched. The germline V gene encodes CDR1 SEHNR and CDR2 FQNEAQ (reference sequence). The CDR3 has 16 residues. In DNA, the CDR3 is TGTGCCAGCAGCCCTCCGGACAGGGGGGTGAGAGAGACCCAGTACTTC. As protein: CASSPPDRGVRETQYF.

In DNA form, the CDR3 reads TGTGCCAGCAGCCAAGATCTCCCCGTCGGGTCTAAAAACATTCAGTACTTC. Amino acid sequence: CASSQDLPVGSKNIQYF. This chain joins TRBV4-2 and TRBJ2-4; no reliable D call. CDR1 and CDR2 from the germline V gene are LGHNA and YNFKEQ. Trimming cost V 0 bases and J 4 bases, with 16 bases left between them. The CDR3 is made up of 17 amino acids.